This entry concerns a single TCR beta chain. The assay was immunoSEQ multiplex PCR, and TCRdb's table has in-frame clones only and misses some. The sample includes about 110,000 clones, about 90% of them seen just once. The CDR3 sequence is 16 residues long. Trimming removed 2 bases at V and 0 bases at J, with 12 bases between. The germline V gene has CDR1 LGHNA and CDR2 YNFKEQ. These data originate in a study of T cell changes during pregnancy in multiple sclerosis. The TCR originated in a female donor with multiple sclerosis, enrolled in a pregnancy study. The chain combines TRBV4-2 with TRBJ2-3; D possibly corresponds to TRBD2 (6 bases). The sample consisted of peripheral blood, taken after pregnancy. The CDR3 bases are TGTGCCAGCAGCCAACGGGGACTTTCTAGCACAGATACGCAGTATTTT. This sequence encodes CASSQRGLSSTDTQYF.